These 4 T cell receptor beta chains were sequenced from one sample in a study of T cell changes during pregnancy in multiple sclerosis (dated 2019 in TCRdb). The library relied on the immunoSEQ multiplex PCR assay. As stored in TCRdb, this immuneACCESS dataset retains in-frame rearrangements with V and J assigned. A fraction of the clones does not appear; measured against another copy, unresolved V genes explain less than half of the discrepancy, and the remainder lacks a known reason. This sample lists about 38,000 clones; 91% were detected once. 5.5% to 7% of the sample goes to the ten largest clones. Specimen: CD8+ T cells from peripheral blood mononuclear cells, collected in the second trimester of pregnancy. The receptors come from a female donor with multiple sclerosis, enrolled in a pregnancy study.

J is TRBJ1-1 and V is TRBV11-2; weak D call: TRBD1 (5 bases). CDR1 SGHAT and CDR2 FQNNGV come from the germline V gene. Trimming removed 0 bases from V and 7 bases from J, with 9 bases in between. The CDR3 is 13 amino acids. The CDR3 loop reads CASSLDPGVEAFF. CDR3 sequence (DNA): TGTGCCAGCAGCTTAGATCCGGGGGTTGAAGCTTTCTTT.

This chain joins TRBV6-4 and TRBJ1-1, with D unclear. The germline gives CDR1 MRHNA, CDR2 SNTAGT. The V and J ends lost 4 bases and 1 base respectively, with 7 bases between them. This CDR3 spans 13 amino acids. The CDR3 DNA follows: TGTGCCAGCAGTGCCTTCGGGAACACTGAAGCTTTCTTT. Its translation is CASSAFGNTEAFF.

The chain joins TRBV2 to TRBJ2-3; 11 nucleotides line up with TRBD1. Germline CDR1 and CDR2: SNHLY and FYNNEI. This CDR3 is built from 14 residues. V lost 10 bases to trimming and J lost 3 bases; unmatched junction nucleotides: 6. The chain's CDR3 is CAMDRGLATDTQYF. The CDR3, as DNA: TGTGCCATGGACAGGGGGCTCGCAACAGATACGCAGTATTTT.

Only one count was recorded for this clone. V usage is TRBV23-1 and J usage is TRBJ1-5; possibly TRBD1 for D (5 bases). TRBV23-1 is an ORF; its function is uncertain. CDR3 size: 15 residues. Trimming stripped 6 bases from V and 1 base from J, with 13 bases between. For the CDR3, the DNA is TGCGCCAGCAGCCCCTCGGGGGAAAGCAATCAGCCCCAGCATTTT. Amino acid sequence: CASSPSGESNQPQHF.